The clone carrying this TCR beta chain was seen once. Antigen unknown. The data are from a study of T cell responses to AZD1222 COVID-19 vaccine. The wider study: Pooled samples include second doses given at about 4 or 12 weeks. Study-wide results and caveats: The study reported that nearly half of spike-specific TCRs target unmutated variant regions. After the peak T cell response, and only then, were repertoires sampled.

The CDR3 runs 16 residues. Trimming took 0 bases from V and 5 from J; bases not matched to a gene: 9. CDR1 and CDR2 from the germline V gene are SGHVS and FQNEAQ. Assay: immunoSEQ multiplex PCR; the TCRdb copy retains only in-frame clones and omits some. The sample records around 170,000 clones, around 93% being singletons. This clonotype was sampled from an adult in good health. V usage is TRBV7-8 and J usage is TRBJ1-1; 7 nucleotides line up with TRBD1. Source: peripheral blood, taken on day 0 of AZD1222 vaccination. The DNA of the CDR3 is TGTGCCAGCAGCTTAGCCCCAGGGGGGCGAGGAACTGAAGCTTTCTTT. Translating gives CASSLAPGGRGTEAFF.